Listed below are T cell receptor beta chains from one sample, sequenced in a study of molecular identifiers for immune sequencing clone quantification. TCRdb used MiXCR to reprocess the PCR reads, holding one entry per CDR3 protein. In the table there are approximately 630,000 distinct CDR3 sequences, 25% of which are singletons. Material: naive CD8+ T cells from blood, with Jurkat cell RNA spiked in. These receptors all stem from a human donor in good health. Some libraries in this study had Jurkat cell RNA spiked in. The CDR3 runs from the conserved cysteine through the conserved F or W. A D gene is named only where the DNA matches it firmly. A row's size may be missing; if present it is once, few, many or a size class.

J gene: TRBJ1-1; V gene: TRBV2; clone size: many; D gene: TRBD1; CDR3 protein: CASKDLAGGWTEAFF; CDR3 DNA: TGTGCCAGCAAGGACCTTGCAGGGGGATGGACTGAAGCTTTCTTT
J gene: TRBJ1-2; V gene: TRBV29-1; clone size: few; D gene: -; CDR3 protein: CSAPDRSYGYTF; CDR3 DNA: TGCAGCGCCCCCGACAGGTCTTATGGCTACACCTTC
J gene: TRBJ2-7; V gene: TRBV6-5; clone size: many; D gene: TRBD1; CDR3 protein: CASRLWGQGGYEQYF; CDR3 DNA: TGTGCCAGCCGTTTGTGGGGACAGGGGGGTTACGAGCAGTACTTC
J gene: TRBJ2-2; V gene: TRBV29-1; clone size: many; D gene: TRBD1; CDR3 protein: CSVEIGDRDTGELFF; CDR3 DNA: TGCAGCGTTGAAATCGGGGACAGGGATACCGGGGAGCTGTTTTTT
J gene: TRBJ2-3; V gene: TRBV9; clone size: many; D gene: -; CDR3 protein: CASSPGGTDTQYF; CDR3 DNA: TGTGCCAGCAGCCCCGGGGGCACAGATACGCAGTATTTT
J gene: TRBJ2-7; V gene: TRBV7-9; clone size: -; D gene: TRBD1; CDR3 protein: CASSLTGGAGYSNEQYF; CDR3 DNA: TGTGCCAGCAGCCTTACAGGGGGCGCGGGATATTCCAACGAGCAGTACTTC
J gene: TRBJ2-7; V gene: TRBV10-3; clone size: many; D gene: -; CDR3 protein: CAISDPRDRDHYEQYF; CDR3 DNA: TGTGCCATCAGTGACCCCAGGGATAGGGATCACTACGAGCAGTACTTC
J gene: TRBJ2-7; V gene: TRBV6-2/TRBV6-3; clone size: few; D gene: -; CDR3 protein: CASSYPDNPVGYEQYF; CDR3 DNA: TGTGCCAGCAGTTACCCCGACAACCCGGTCGGGTACGAGCAGTACTTC
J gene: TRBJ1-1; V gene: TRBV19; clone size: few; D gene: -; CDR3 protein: CASSWNSALNTEAFF; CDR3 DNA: TGTGCCAGTAGTTGGAACAGCGCTTTGAACACTGAAGCTTTCTTT
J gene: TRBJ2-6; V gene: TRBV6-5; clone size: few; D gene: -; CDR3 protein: CASSPSAAGANVLTF; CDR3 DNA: TGTGCCAGCAGTCCCTCCGCGGCGGGGGCCAACGTCCTGACTTTC
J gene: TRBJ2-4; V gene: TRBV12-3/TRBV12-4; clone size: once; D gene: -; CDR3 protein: CASSLAQLALGIQYF; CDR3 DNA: TGTGCCAGCAGTTTAGCTCAGTTGGCATTGGGCATTCAGTACTTC
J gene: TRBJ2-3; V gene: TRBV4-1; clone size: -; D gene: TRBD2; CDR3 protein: CASSQDPGLAGTDTQYF; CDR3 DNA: TGCGCCAGCAGCCAAGACCCGGGACTAGCGGGCACAGATACGCAGTATTTT
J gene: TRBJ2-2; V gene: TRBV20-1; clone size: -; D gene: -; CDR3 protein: CSAGVGRGLPGELFF; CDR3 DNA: TGCAGTGCTGGCGTCGGGCGGGGGCTCCCCGGGGAGCTGTTTTTT
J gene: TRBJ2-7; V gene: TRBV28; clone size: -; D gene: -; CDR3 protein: CASSLSAGASEQYF; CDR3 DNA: TGTGCCAGCAGTCTAAGCGCGGGGGCCTCCGAGCAGTACTTC
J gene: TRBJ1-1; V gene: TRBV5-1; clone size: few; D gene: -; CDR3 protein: CASSLTKGNGAFF; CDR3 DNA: TGCGCCAGCAGCCTTACTAAAGGGAATGGAGCTTTCTTT
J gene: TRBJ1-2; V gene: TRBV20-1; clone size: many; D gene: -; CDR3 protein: CSARDFEAGLGYGYTF; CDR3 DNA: TGCAGTGCTAGAGATTTTGAAGCCGGATTAGGGTATGGCTACACCTTC
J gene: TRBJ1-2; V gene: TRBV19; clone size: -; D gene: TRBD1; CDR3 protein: CASWQGASGYTF; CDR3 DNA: TGTGCCAGTTGGCAGGGGGCGTCTGGCTACACCTTC
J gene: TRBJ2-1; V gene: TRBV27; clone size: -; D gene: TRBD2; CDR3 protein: CASSITASGSYEQFF; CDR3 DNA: TGTGCCAGCAGTATTACGGCTAGCGGGAGTTATGAGCAGTTCTTC
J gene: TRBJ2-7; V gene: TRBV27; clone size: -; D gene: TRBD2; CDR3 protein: CASSFSSGVTYEQYF; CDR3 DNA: TGTGCCAGCAGTTTCTCTAGCGGGGTTACCTACGAGCAGTACTTC
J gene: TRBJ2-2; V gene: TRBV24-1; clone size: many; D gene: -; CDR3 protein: CATTKGRTLSGELFF; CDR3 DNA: TGTGCCACCACGAAGGGTCGGACCCTTTCCGGGGAGCTGTTTTTT
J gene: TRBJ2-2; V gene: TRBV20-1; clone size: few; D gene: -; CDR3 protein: CSAPGELATNTGELFF; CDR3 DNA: TGCAGTGCCCCGGGGGAGCTAGCGACGAACACCGGGGAGCTGTTTTTT